A single sample is the source of the 26 T cell receptor beta chains below, sequenced in a study of cytomegalovirus exposure and HLA in healthy donors. Amplification used 60 Vbeta primers and 13 Jbeta primers. Libraries were prepared by immunoSEQ multiplex PCR; TCRdb keeps only in-frame clonotypes and omits some of them. The table lists a few hundred thousand clones, about 90% of them singletons. The sequenced sample was PBMCs. These receptors were obtained from a girl aged 2 to 9 in good health and CMV-seronegative.

The chain recombines TRBV9 with TRBJ2-1, with a possible D match to TRBD2 (6 bases). Per the germline V gene, CDR1 is SGDLS and CDR2 is YYNGEE. V gave up 3 bases and J gave up 6 bases, with 16 bases separating them. The CDR3 spans 15 residues. This CDR3 reads CASSAGLHVLNEQFF. The CDR3 coding sequence is TGTGCCAGCAGCGCGGGACTCCACGTTCTCAATGAGCAGTTCTTC.

The chain combines TRBV30 with TRBJ1-1, with 8 bases matching TRBD1. The V gene's germline CDR1 is GTSNPN and CDR2 SVGIG (reference sequence). V dropped 1 base and J dropped 4; count of bases not matched to a gene: 5. The CDR3 consists of 14 residues. CDR3: CAWSGQGKSTEAFF. DNA for the CDR3: TGTGCCTGGAGTGGACAGGGGAAGTCCACTGAAGCTTTCTTT.

Only one count was recorded for this clone. V gene TRBV5-6 combines with J gene TRBJ2-7; TRBD2 aligns across 13 bases. This CDR3 comprises 15 residues. The V gene's germline CDR1 is SGHDT and CDR2 YYEEEE. J lost 3 bases, V lost 4 bases, and 4 bases had no gene match. CDR3: CASSTGTSGIYEQYF. In DNA, the CDR3 is TGTGCCAGCAGCACGGGGACTAGCGGGATCTACGAGCAGTACTTC.

This chain joins TRBV7-8 and TRBJ2-1; D is undetermined. Looked up from germline, CDR1 is SGHVS and CDR2 is FQNEAQ. Between the trimmed V and J ends, which lost 0 bases and 7 bases, there was a span of 4 bases. The CDR3 totals 12 residues. For the CDR3, the DNA is TGTGCCAGCAGCTTAGCACGGAATGAGCAGTTCTTC. Translated: CASSLARNEQFF.

For the CDR3, the DNA is TGCGCCAGCAGCTTCCCTAGCGGGAACTACAATGAGCAGTTCTTC. Amino acids: CASSFPSGNYNEQFF. V gene TRBV5-1 combines with J gene TRBJ2-1; TRBD2 aligns across 9 bases. V was pared by 2 bases and J by 3 bases, with 3 bases of the junction left unmatched. CDR3 length: 15 amino acids. CDR1 is SGHRS and CDR2 is YFSETQ in the germline V gene.

The chain links TRBV5-5 to TRBJ2-1; 7 bases match TRBD1. The CDR3 runs 13 residues. V lost 2 bases, J lost 8 bases, and 4 bases stayed unmatched. Germline CDR1 SGHKS, CDR2 YYEKEE (reference sequence). This chain's CDR3 is CASSFIRGYEQFF. As DNA, the CDR3 is TGTGCCAGCAGCTTTATCAGGGGGTATGAGCAGTTCTTC.

This sequence joins TRBV6-1 and TRBJ2-1, with TRBD1 identical over 9 bases. The CDR3 covers 14 residues. CDR1 MNHNS and CDR2 SASEGT come from the germline V gene. J gave up 7 bases and V 4 bases, and 5 bases lay outside the gene matches. The CDR3 loop reads CASSVGQGLNEQFF. The CDR3 DNA sequence: TGTGCCAGCAGTGTCGGACAGGGGTTGAATGAGCAGTTCTTC.

This chain connects TRBV5-4 to TRBJ1-1; 8 bases align to TRBD1. The CDR3 has 14 amino acids. The germline gives CDR1 SGHNT, CDR2 YYREEE (reference sequence). Losses at the gene ends were 2 bases for V and 11 bases for J; bases not matched to a gene: 11. This CDR3 is CASSFWGTGRDAFF. The CDR3 DNA reads as TGTGCCAGCAGCTTTTGGGGGACAGGTCGGGATGCTTTCTTT.

The V call is TRBV28, the J call TRBJ2-7, with D possibly matching TRBD1 (5 bases). The V gene's germline CDR1 is MDHEN and CDR2 SYDVKM. The CDR3 totals 13 residues. V lost 2 bases and J lost 2, with 7 bases in between. CDR3: CASSLSRAYEQYF. For the CDR3, the DNA is TGTGCCAGCAGTTTAAGCAGGGCCTACGAGCAGTACTTC. Combining the CDR3 with reference TRBV28 and TRBJ2-7 gives the whole variable domain DVKVTQSSRYLVKRTGEKVFLECVQDMDHENMFWYRQDPGLGLRLIYFSYDVKMKEKGDIPEGYSVSREKKERFSLILESASTNQTSMYLCASSLSRAYEQYFGPGTRLTVT.

V gene TRBV19 combines with J gene TRBJ2-7; TRBD2 agrees at 8 bases. In germline, CDR1 is LNHDA, CDR2 SQIVND (reference sequence). With V trimmed by 1 base and J by 5 bases, 7 bases remained unmatched. The CDR3 loop spans 15 amino acids. CDR3 loop: CASSIGGGGTNEQYF. In nucleotides, the CDR3 is TGTGCCAGTAGTATAGGCGGCGGGGGGACGAACGAGCAGTACTTC. Based on the CDR3 plus reference TRBV19 and TRBJ2-7, the full variable domain is DGGITQSPKYLFRKEGQNVTLSCEQNLNHDAMYWYRQDPGQGLRLIYYSQIVNDFQKGDIAEGYSVSREKKESFPLTVTSAQKNPTAFYLCASSIGGGGTNEQYFGPGTRLTVT.

The chain combines TRBV5-1 with TRBJ2-2; 10 bases are shared with TRBD2. CDR1 is SGHRS, CDR2 YFSETQ, per germline. The V gene end was trimmed by 3 bases and the J gene end by 4 bases; junction bases not matched to a gene: 6. The CDR3 runs 16 residues. The CDR3 loop reads CASSSTSGVRTGELFF. DNA of the CDR3: TGCGCCAGCAGCTCAACTAGCGGGGTCCGCACCGGGGAGCTGTTTTTT. Looking up the rest from reference TRBV5-1 and TRBJ2-2 gives the full variable domain: KAGVTQTPRYLIKTRGQQVTLSCSPISGHRSVSWYQQTPGQGLQFLFEYFSETQRNKGNFPGRFSGRQFSNSRSEMNVSTLELGDSALYLCASSSTSGVRTGELFFGEGSRLTVL.

The V and J genes are TRBV10-3 and TRBJ2-5; 11 bases fit TRBD2. Germline lookup yields CDR1 ENHRY and CDR2 SYGVKD. With 3 bases clipped from V and 4 bases from J, the junction kept 10 bases outside the gene matches. The CDR3 spans 17 residues. CDR3 coding DNA: TGTGCCATCAGTGATTCGACGACTAGCGGGAAGGCAGAGACCCAGTACTTC. Translating gives CAISDSTTSGKAETQYF.

This clone was observed a few times. The chain links TRBV6-1 to TRBJ2-2; 7 bases agree with TRBD2. The CDR3 has 13 amino acids. The trim removed 8 bases at V and 6 bases at J, leaving 6 bases unmatched. Germline V gene lookup returns CDR1 MNHNS and CDR2 SASEGT. CDR3 protein: CASGGRGAGELFF. The CDR3 nucleotides are TGTGCCAGCGGGGGGAGGGGAGCCGGGGAGCTGTTTTTT.

As DNA, the CDR3 is TGTGCCACCAGCAGAGTGGGACTAGCTCTTTACAATGAGCAGTTCTTC. Amino acid sequence: CATSRVGLALYNEQFF. The chain links TRBV15 to TRBJ2-1; TRBD2 matches 9 bases. Trimming took 1 base from V and 4 from J; bases not matched to a gene: 5. CDR3 length equals 16 residues. Germline-derived CDR1 and CDR2 are LNHNV and YYDKDF (reference sequence).

The chain is built from TRBV9 and TRBJ2-5, with 8 bases matching TRBD2. J was trimmed by 1 base and V by 3 bases; bases with no gene match: 5. Germline CDR1 is SGDLS and CDR2 is YYNGEE. CDR3 length equals 15 residues. The CDR3 loop reads CASSEIAGLQETQYF. DNA of the CDR3: TGTGCCAGCAGCGAGATAGCGGGGCTCCAAGAGACCCAGTACTTC.

The chain has TRBV10-1 and TRBJ2-3; TRBD2 matches at 10 bases. J gave up 6 bases and V 2 bases, and 17 bases lay outside the gene matches. Germline assignment: CDR1 WNHNN and CDR2 SYGVQD (reference sequence). The CDR3 sequence is 19 residues long. The CDR3 DNA reads TGCGCCAGCAGTGAGGGGCTAGCGGGAGCTGGTACAAAATCTGATACGCAGTATTTT. Amino acid sequence: CASSEGLAGAGTKSDTQYF.

This rearrangement joins TRBV5-1 to TRBJ2-3, with D maybe TRBD2 (5 bases). CDR3 length: 15 amino acids. In germline, CDR1 is SGHRS, CDR2 YFSETQ. With 1 base removed from V and 2 bases from J, the gap between germline ends came to 11 bases. The chain's CDR3 is CASSLKADHTDTQYF. CDR3 nucleotides: TGCGCCAGCAGCTTGAAAGCGGACCACACAGATACGCAGTATTTT.

This chain uses TRBV19 with TRBJ2-7, with 8 positions matching TRBD1. The CDR3 sequence is 13 residues long. The V gene's germline CDR1 is LNHDA and CDR2 SQIVND (reference sequence). V dropped 4 bases and J dropped 9; count of bases not matched to a gene: 8. This CDR3 is CASSTTGGLGQYF. The CDR3 DNA follows: TGTGCCAGTAGTACTACAGGGGGTTTGGGGCAGTACTTC.

V is TRBV10-3 and J is TRBJ2-3, with 7 bases fitting TRBD2. With V trimmed by 6 bases and J by 1 base, 4 bases remained unmatched. Germline-derived CDR1 and CDR2 are ENHRY and SYGVKD. The CDR3 runs 14 residues. The CDR3 here is CAIRAGMGTDTQYF. The CDR3 DNA reads as TGTGCCATCAGAGCGGGAATGGGCACAGATACGCAGTATTTT.

J is TRBJ1-2 and V is TRBV29-1, with D unresolved. CDR3 length equals 12 residues. Germline V lookup: CDR1 SQVTM, CDR2 ANQGSEA. Trimming shortened V by 5 bases and J by 5 bases, and 12 bases separated the two germline ends. Written as DNA, the CDR3 is TGCAGCGTTAGCAGCGGGCCATATGGCTACACCTTC. Protein product: CSVSSGPYGYTF.

The genes are TRBV5-1 and TRBJ1-1; the D gene is possibly TRBD1 (5 bases). The CDR3 length is 15 residues. The germline V gene has CDR1 SGHRS and CDR2 YFSETQ. Trimming pared 2 bases from V and 1 base from J, leaving 12 bases between. CDR3 sequence reads: CASSLKGGQNTEAFF. The DNA for the CDR3 is TGCGCCAGCAGCTTAAAGGGCGGACAGAACACTGAAGCTTTCTTT.

The chain combines TRBV6-5 with TRBJ2-1, with TRBD2 identical over 12 bases. Germline CDR1 MNHEY, CDR2 SVGAGI. Losses at the gene ends were 4 bases for V and 9 bases for J; bases not matched to a gene: 4. The CDR3 consists of 14 residues. This CDR3 is CASSSTSGSGEQFF. The CDR3 DNA sequence: TGTGCCAGCAGTTCGACTAGCGGGAGTGGTGAGCAGTTCTTC.

V gene TRBV29-1 combines with J gene TRBJ1-2, with TRBD1 matching 9 bases. The junction had 6 bases not matched to a gene; V was cut back by 6 bases and J by 4 bases. Germline V CDR1 and CDR2: SQVTM, ANQGSEA. The CDR3 is made up of 13 amino acids. CDR3 region: CSVRTGEPYGYTF. For the CDR3, the DNA is TGCAGCGTCCGGACAGGGGAACCCTATGGCTACACCTTC.

The chain joins TRBV18 to TRBJ2-7; possible D gene TRBD1, 5 bases. V lost 4 bases, J lost 2 bases, and 12 bases lay in between. Germline assignment: CDR1 KGHSH and CDR2 LQKENI. CDR3 length: 14 amino acids. CDR3 loop: CASSRTGLPYEQYF. The CDR3 nucleotides read TGTGCCAGCTCACGTACAGGATTACCCTACGAGCAGTACTTC.

This clone was seen only once. V is TRBV10-3 and J is TRBJ2-5; 10 bases are a match to TRBD2. Unmatched junction bases numbered 7, after V lost 4 bases and J lost 5 bases. The V gene's germline CDR1 is ENHRY and CDR2 SYGVKD. CDR3 length: 15 residues. As DNA, the CDR3 is TGTGCCATCAGTGGGGTAGCGGGAGGACGTGAGACCCAGTACTTC. Its translation: CAISGVAGGRETQYF.

The chain uses TRBV21-1 and TRBJ1-5; the DNA was not used to check the table's D call, TRBD1. TRBV21-1 has pseudogene status. CDR3 length: 15 residues. The CDR3 reads CASSKENRVEQPQHF. The CDR3 coding sequence is TGTGCCAGCAGCAAAGAGAACAGGGTTGAACAGCCCCAGCATTTT.